This T cell receptor beta chain was captured in a study of human T cells and chemical hapten exposure. The overall study: Across the whole study, which lasted about 6 months, patients were given diphenylcyclopropenone on the scalp once a week. 0.01% DPC was applied to the upper back in patch tests, which were read at 6 days. Study outcomes and limitations: Expanded TCRs formed significantly more large CDR3 similarity clusters than controls.

This clonotype was counted a few times. The antigen is not known. V dropped 6 bases and J dropped 1 base, with 9 bases sitting between them. This CDR3 has 13 amino acids. TCRdb redid the calling of the RACE reads with MiXCR, one entry per CDR3 protein. Counted here are 350,000 to 400,000 distinct CDR3 sequences, around 6% occurring once; the ten biggest clones make up roughly 5.4%. Stated time point: patch test 2, 6 weeks after DPC sensitization. Treatment specified: therapeutic diphenylcyclopropenone sensitization with weekly scalp DPC. This TCR was recovered from a woman in her late teens or twenties with alopecia areata. Some clones in this sample may be carry-over from other donors' samples. The V call is TRBV12-3 or TRBV12-4, the J call TRBJ2-5; D is unresolved. The material was whole blood, obtained in connection with sensitization to the hapten diphenylcyclopropenone (DPC). DNA of the CDR3: TGTGCCAGCAGCCCCGACACCCAAGAGACCCAGTACTTC. It yields the protein CASSPDTQETQYF.